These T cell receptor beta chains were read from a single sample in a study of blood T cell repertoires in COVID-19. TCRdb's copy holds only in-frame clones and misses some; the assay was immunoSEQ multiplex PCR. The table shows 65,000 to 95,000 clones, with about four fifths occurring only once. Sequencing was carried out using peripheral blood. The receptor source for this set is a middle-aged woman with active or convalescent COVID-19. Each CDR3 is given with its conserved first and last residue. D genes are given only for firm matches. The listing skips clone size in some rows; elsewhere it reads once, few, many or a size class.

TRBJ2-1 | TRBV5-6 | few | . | CASSGDKVNVYNEQFF | TGTGCCAGCAGCGGGGACAAGGTAAATGTCTACAATGAGCAGTTCTTC
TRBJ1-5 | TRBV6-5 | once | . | CASRRGGTSNQPQHF | TGTGCCAGCAGAAGGGGAGGTACTAGCAATCAGCCCCAGCATTTT
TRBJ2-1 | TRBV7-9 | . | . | CASSLGPGGNEQFF | TGTGCCAGCAGCTTGGGACCAGGAGGGAATGAGCAGTTCTTC
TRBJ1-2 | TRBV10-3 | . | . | CAISEPRDGYTF | TGTGCCATCAGTGAACCCAGGGATGGCTACACCTTC
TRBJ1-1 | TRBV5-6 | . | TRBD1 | CASSLVDRASAEAFF | TGTGCCAGCAGCTTGGTGGACAGGGCAAGCGCTGAAGCTTTCTTT
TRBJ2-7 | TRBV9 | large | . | CASSAGYTYEQYF | TGTGCCAGCAGCGCCGGGTATACCTACGAGCAGTACTTC
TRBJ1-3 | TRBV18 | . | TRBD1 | CASSPRGPGNTIYF | TGTGCCAGCTCACCCAGGGGGCCTGGAAACACCATATATTTT
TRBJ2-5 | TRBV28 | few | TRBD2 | CASRRLAGEGETQYF | TGTGCCAGCAGGAGACTAGCGGGAGAGGGGGAGACCCAGTACTTC
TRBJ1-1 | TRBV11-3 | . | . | CASSLGHPSTEAFF | TGTGCCAGCAGCCTGGGACACCCCTCGACGGAAGCTTTCTTT
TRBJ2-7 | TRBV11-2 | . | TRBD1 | CASSLGTGAYEQYF | TGTGCCAGCAGCTTAGGGACAGGGGCCTACGAGCAGTACTTC
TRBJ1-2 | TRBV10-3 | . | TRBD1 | CAISEDRGVGNGYTF | TGTGCCATCAGTGAAGACAGGGGTGTAGGGAACGGCTACACCTTC
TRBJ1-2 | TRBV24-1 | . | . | CATSDIGADYGYTF | TGTGCCACCAGTGATATTGGGGCGGACTATGGCTACACCTTC
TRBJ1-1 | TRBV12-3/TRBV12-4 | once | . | CASSLGGNTEAFF | TGTGCCAGCAGTTTAGGCGGGAACACTGAAGCTTTCTTT
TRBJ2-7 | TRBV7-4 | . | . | CASSLSHRLGSGEQYF | TGTGCCAGCAGCTTATCCCACAGGCTGGGCTCTGGAGAGCAGTACTTC
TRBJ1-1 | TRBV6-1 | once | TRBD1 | CASSDPGQGGTEAFF | TGTGCCAGCAGTGACCCGGGACAGGGGGGAACTGAAGCTTTCTTT
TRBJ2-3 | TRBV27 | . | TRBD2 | CASSLQLAGMGTDTQYF | TGTGCCAGCAGTTTACAACTAGCGGGGATGGGCACAGATACGCAGTATTTT
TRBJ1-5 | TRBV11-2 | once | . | CASSVGSLSQPQHF | TGTGCCAGCAGCGTCGGGTCCCTTAGTCAGCCCCAGCATTTT
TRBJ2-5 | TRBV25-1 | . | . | CASRFRVMETQYF | TGTGCCAGCAGGTTCAGGGTGATGGAGACCCAGTACTTC
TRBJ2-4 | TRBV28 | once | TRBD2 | CASSPWTSGGAGSKNIQYF | TGTGCCAGCAGTCCCTGGACTAGCGGGGGGGCCGGTTCAAAAAACATTCAGTACTTC
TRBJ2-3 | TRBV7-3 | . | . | CASSFTYLDTQYF | TGTGCCAGCAGTTTCACTTATTTAGATACGCAGTATTTT
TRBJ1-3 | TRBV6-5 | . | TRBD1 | CASSYHGQGGNTIYF | TGTGCCAGCAGTTACCATGGACAGGGCGGGAACACCATATATTTT
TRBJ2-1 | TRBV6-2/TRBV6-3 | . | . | CASSSPNSRSYNEQFF | TGTGCCAGCAGTTCCCCAAATAGTAGATCTTACAATGAGCAGTTCTTC
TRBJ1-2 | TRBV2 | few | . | CASSFSTPAGGYTF | TGTGCCAGCAGTTTTTCGACACCTGCTGGCGGCTACACCTTC
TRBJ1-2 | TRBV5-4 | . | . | CASSLVGTGTALDTF | .
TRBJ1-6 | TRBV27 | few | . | CASSPRTGSSYNSPLHF | TGTGCCAGCAGTCCCCGGACGGGGAGCTCCTATAATTCACCCCTCCACTTT
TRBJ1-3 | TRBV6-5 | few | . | CASSYTVWGGGNTIYF | TGTGCCAGCAGTTACACCGTGTGGGGGGGCGGAAACACCATATATTTT
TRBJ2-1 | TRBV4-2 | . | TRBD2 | CASSQEGSGGEYNEQFF | TGTGCCAGCAGCCAAGAGGGTAGCGGGGGGGAATACAATGAGCAGTTCTTC
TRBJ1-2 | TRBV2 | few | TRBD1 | CASSDQGANYGYTF | TGTGCCAGCAGTGATCAGGGGGCTAACTATGGCTACACCTTC
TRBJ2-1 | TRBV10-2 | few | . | CASSEPENPENRVYNEQFF | TGCGCCAGCAGTGAGCCAGAGAATCCCGAAAACAGGGTCTACAATGAGCAGTTCTTC